Here is one T cell receptor beta chain with its context. This clonotype qualifies as large (0.1 to 1%). What this receptor recognizes is not known. It has no much larger one-base neighbor in the sample; base qualities were not kept. These data originate in a study of patients and donors after allogeneic stem cell transplantation (dated by TCRdb to 2020 to 2021). From its cysteine to its phenylalanine, the CDR3 spans 13 amino acids. Just the 39-base CDR3 DNA is kept, in frame starting at base 1. The junction carries 10 bases between V and J, which are trimmed by 3 bases and 5 bases respectively. In the germline V gene, CDR1 corresponds to SGHTA and CDR2 to FQGNSA. The method was RT-PCR. This sample was sequenced with a NextSeq 550. TCRdb itself trimmed the public reads at Q25 with fastp, ran MiXCR and retained productive beta chains. CDR3 protein duplicates are merged, each entry listing the most common genes and DNA. This sample holds under 1,500 distinct CDR3 sequences; roughly 38% were observed only once. The ten most abundant clones make up 30% to 35% of the sample.

The TCR sequence derives from a human donor who was either an allogeneic HSCT recipient or a stem cell or donor lymphocyte infusion donor (not recorded which). It is not recorded whose cells these are; they may come from a transplant donor. Recombination joined TRBV7-2 with TRBJ2-5; no D gene can be assigned with confidence. The sample was blood, either unsorted or a sorted T cell fraction (not recorded which). The DNA sequence is given as TGTGCCAGCAGCTTCGATCCCCGGGAGACCCAGTACTTC. This sequence encodes CASSFDPRETQYF.